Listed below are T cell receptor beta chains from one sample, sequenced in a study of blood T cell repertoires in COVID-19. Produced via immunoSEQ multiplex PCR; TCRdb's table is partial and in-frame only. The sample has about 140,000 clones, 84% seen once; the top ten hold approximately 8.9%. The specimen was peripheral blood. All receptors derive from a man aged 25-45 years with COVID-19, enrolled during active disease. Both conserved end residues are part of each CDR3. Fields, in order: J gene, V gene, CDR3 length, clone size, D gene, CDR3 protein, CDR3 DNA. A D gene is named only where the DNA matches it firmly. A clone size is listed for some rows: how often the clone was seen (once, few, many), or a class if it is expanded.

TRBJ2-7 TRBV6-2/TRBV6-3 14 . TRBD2 CASSGGGGGGEQYF TGTGCCAGCAGCGGGGGGGGAGGTGGTGGCGAGCAGTACTTC
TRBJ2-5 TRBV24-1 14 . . CATSDTTAQETQYF TGTGCCACCAGTGATACGACAGCTCAAGAGACCCAGTACTTC
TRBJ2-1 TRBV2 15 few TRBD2 CASRPTSENYNEQFF TGTGCCAGCAGGCCTACTAGCGAAAACTACAATGAGCAGTTCTTC
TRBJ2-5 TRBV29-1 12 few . CSVVTGRETQYF TGCAGCGTTGTAACTGGGAGGGAGACCCAGTACTTC
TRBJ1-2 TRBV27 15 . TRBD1 CASSLTSRQGYGYTF TGTGCCAGCAGTTTAACCTCTCGACAGGGCTATGGCTACACCTTC
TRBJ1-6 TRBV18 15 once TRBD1 CASSGAGGGNSPLHF TGTGCCAGCTCAGGGGCAGGGGGTGGAAATTCACCCCTCCACTTT
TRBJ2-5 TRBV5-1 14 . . CASSLGRGQETQYF TGCGCCAGCAGCTTGGGACGGGGGCAAGAGACCCAGTACTTC
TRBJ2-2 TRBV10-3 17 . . CATISRRARAGTGELFF TGTGCCACCATCTCGAGAAGGGCTCGGGCGGGCACCGGGGAGCTGTTTTTT
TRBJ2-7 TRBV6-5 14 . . CASSYSSLPYEQYF TGTGCCAGCAGTTACTCCAGTCTCCCCTACGAGCAGTACTTC
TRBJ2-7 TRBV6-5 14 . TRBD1 CASSFNRGTYEQYF TGTGCCAGCAGTTTCAACAGGGGGACCTACGAGCAGTACTTC
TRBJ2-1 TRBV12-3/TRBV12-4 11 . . CASRNRVEQFF TGTGCCAGCAGGAACAGGGTGGAGCAGTTCTTC
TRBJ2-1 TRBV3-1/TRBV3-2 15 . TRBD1 CASSQDRGKSNEQFF TGTGCCAGCAGCCAAGACAGGGGGAAGTCTAATGAGCAGTTCTTC
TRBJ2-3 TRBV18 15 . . CASSPVGGSTDTQYF TGTGCCAGCTCACCAGTTGGGGGGTCCACAGATACGCAGTATTTT
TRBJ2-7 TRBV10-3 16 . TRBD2 CAIREYRREGFFEQYF TGTGCCATCAGGGAGTATCGGCGGGAGGGTTTCTTCGAGCAGTACTTC
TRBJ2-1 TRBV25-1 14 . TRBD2 CASSQSGRNNEQFF TGTGCCAGCAGCCAAAGCGGGAGAAACAATGAGCAGTTCTTC
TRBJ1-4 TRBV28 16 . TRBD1 CASSTGTGGLWEKLFF TGTGCCAGCAGTACTGGGACAGGGGGCCTCTGGGAAAAACTGTTTTTT
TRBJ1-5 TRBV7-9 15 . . CASSPDWAYNQPQHF TGTGCCAGCAGTCCCGATTGGGCTTACAATCAGCCCCAGCATTTT
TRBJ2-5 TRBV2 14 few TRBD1 CASSHDRAGETQYF TGTGCCAGCAGTCATGACAGGGCGGGAGAGACCCAGTACTTC
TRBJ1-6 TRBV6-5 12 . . CASSYIDSPLHF TGTGCCAGCAGTTACATCGATTCACCCCTCCACTTT
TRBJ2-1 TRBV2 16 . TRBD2 CASSEWTSGLNNEQFF TGTGCCAGCAGTGAATGGACTAGCGGACTCAACAATGAGCAGTTCTTC
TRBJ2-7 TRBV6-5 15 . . CATTRGGQASYEQYF TGTGCCACCACTAGGGGGGGGCAAGCGTCCTACGAGCAGTACTTC
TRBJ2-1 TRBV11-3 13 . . CASRPSGSLEQFF TGTGCCAGCAGGCCCAGCGGTTCTCTAGAGCAGTTCTTC
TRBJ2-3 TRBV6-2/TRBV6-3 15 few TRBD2 CASSYIAGGPDTQYF TGTGCCAGCAGTTACATAGCGGGAGGCCCAGATACGCAGTATTTT
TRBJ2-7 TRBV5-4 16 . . CASSLGGGGLPYEQYF TGTGCCAGCAGCTTGGGGGGTGGAGGGTTGCCCTACGAGCAGTACTTC
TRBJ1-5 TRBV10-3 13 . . CAIRAGPNQPQHF TGTGCCATCAGGGCAGGGCCAAATCAGCCCCAGCATTTT
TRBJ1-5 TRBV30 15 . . CACQRSQGSNQPQHF TGTGCCTGCCAGAGATCCCAGGGGAGCAATCAGCCCCAGCATTTT
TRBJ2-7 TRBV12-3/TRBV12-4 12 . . CASSLVPGLEYF TGTGCCAGCAGTTTAGTACCAGGGTTAGAGTACTTC
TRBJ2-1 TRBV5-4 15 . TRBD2 CASSLKTSGIHEQFF TGTGCCAGCAGCTTGAAGACTAGCGGGATTCATGAGCAGTTCTTC
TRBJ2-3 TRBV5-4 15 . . CASSWSRGSTDTQYF TGTGCCAGCAGCTGGAGCCGGGGGAGCACAGATACGCAGTATTTT
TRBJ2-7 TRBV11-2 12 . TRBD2 CASSHLAGEQYF TGTGCCAGCAGCCACCTAGCGGGAGAGCAGTACTTC
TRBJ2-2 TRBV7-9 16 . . CASSSLRGAGTGELFF TGTGCCAGCAGCTCCCTCAGGGGGGCGGGGACCGGGGAGCTGTTTTTT
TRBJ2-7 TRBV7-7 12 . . CASSLGGGEQYF TGTGCTAGCAGCCTCGGCGGCGGGGAGCAGTACTTC
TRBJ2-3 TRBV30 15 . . CAWSSLGARTDTQYF TGTGCCTGGAGTTCTTTGGGAGCCCGCACAGATACGCAGTATTTT
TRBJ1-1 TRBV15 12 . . CATSRGQSEAFF TGTGCCACCAGCAGAGGACAGTCTGAAGCTTTCTTT
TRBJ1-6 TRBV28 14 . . CASRGVSYNSPLHF TGTGCCAGCAGGGGCGTCTCCTATAATTCACCCCTCCACTTT
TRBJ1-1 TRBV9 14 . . CASSEMGQNTEAFF TGTGCCAGCAGCGAGATGGGACAGAACACTGAAGCTTTCTTT
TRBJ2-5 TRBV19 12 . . CASTIRGETQYF TGTGCCAGTACCATAAGGGGTGAGACCCAGTACTTC
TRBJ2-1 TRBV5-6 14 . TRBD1 CASSARDRDNEQFF TGTGCCAGCAGCGCCCGGGACAGAGACAATGAGCAGTTCTTC
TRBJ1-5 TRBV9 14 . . CASSPSGNDQPQHF TGTGCCAGCAGCCCCTCAGGGAACGATCAGCCCCAGCATTTT
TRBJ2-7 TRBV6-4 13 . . CASSENEAYEQYF TGTGCCAGCAGTGAAAACGAGGCCTACGAGCAGTACTTC
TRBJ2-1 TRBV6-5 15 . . CASRAGNLYYNEQFF TGTGCCAGCAGGGCAGGAAATCTATACTACAATGAGCAGTTCTTC
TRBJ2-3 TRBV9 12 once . CASSTSADTQYF TGTGCCAGCAGCACGAGTGCAGATACGCAGTATTTT
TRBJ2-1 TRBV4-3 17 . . CASSQDQAGVAYNEQFF TGCGCCAGCAGCCAAGATCAGGCAGGGGTCGCCTACAATGAGCAGTTCTTC
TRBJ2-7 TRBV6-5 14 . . CASSWGGGSYEQYF TGTGCCTCCTCTTGGGGAGGAGGGAGCTACGAGCAGTACTTC
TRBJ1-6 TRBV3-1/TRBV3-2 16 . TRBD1 CASSRQGSGGYSPLHF TGTGCCAGCAGCAGACAGGGGTCCGGGGGGTATTCACCCCTCCACTTT
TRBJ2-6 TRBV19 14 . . CASRADSGANVLTF TGTGCCAGTAGGGCAGACTCTGGGGCCAACGTCCTGACTTTC
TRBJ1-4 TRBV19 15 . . CASSIVRGSNEKLFF TGTGCCAGTAGTATAGTACGAGGTTCCAATGAAAAACTGTTTTTT
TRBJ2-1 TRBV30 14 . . CAWSLPPGRNEQFF TGTGCCTGGAGCCTTCCGCCGGGTCGAAATGAGCAGTTCTTC
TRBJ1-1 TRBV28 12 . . CASIRQGTEAFF TGTGCCAGCATCCGGCAGGGCACTGAAGCTTTCTTT
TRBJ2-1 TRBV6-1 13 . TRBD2 CASSELGRYEQFF TGTGCCAGCAGTGAGCTCGGGAGGTATGAGCAGTTCTTC